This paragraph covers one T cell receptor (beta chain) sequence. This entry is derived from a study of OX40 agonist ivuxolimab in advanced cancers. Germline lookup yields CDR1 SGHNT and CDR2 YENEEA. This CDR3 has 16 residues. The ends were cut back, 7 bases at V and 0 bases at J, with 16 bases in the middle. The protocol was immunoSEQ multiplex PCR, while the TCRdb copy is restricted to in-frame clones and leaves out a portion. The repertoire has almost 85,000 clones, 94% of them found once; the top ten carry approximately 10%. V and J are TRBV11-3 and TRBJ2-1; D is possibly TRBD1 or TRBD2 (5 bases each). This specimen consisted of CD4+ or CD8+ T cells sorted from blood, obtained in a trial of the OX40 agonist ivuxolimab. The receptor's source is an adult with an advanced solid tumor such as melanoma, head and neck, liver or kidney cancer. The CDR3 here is CASTPPGGVSYNEQFF. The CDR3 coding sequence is TGTGCCAGCACTCCACCTGGGGGTGTCTCCTACAATGAGCAGTTCTTC.